The rows below give T cell receptor beta chains drawn from one sample of a study of T cells in Graves' hyperthyroidism and ophthalmopathy. One entry per CDR3 protein, called by TCRdb with MiXCR from the multiplex PCR reads. The sample holds 550,000 to 650,000 distinct CDR3 sequences, less than 15% seen once. The sequenced material came from blood. These receptors were obtained from a woman aged 40-49 years with Graves' hyperthyroidism. Both conserved end residues are part of each CDR3. D genes are given only for firm matches. Size values are once, few and many counts, or a class for expanded clones, and some rows have none.

v_gene	d_gene	abundance	j_gene	CDR3nt	CDR3aa
TRBV12-3/TRBV12-4	TRBD1	NA	TRBJ2-1	TGTGCCAGCAGGCCCTTAGGGACAGGGGACCGTGAGCAGTTCTTC	CASRPLGTGDREQFF
TRBV6-1	NA	NA	TRBJ1-2	TGTGCCAGCAGTGACGGGTTTCTGCACATGGGTTCTGGCTACACCTTC	CASSDGFLHMGSGYTF
TRBV3-1	TRBD2	many	TRBJ2-2	TGTGCCAGCAGCAAGACTAGCGGCCCGAACACCGGGGAGCTGTTTTTT	CASSKTSGPNTGELFF
TRBV27	TRBD1	many	TRBJ1-1	TGTGCCAGCGGAACCGAGACAGGGGGGTTGGAAGCTTTCTTT	CASGTETGGLEAFF
TRBV27	NA	NA	TRBJ1-1	TGTGCCAGCAGCTTGACGATGGGAAACACTGAAGCTTTCTTT	CASSLTMGNTEAFF
TRBV5-1	NA	NA	TRBJ2-3	TGCGCCAGCAGCCCGAAGGGCGGACAGACAGATACGCAGTATTTT	CASSPKGGQTDTQYF
TRBV10-3	NA	many	TRBJ2-1	TGTGCCATCAAGCGCGGGAAGGGTTCGAATGAGCAGTTCTTC	CAIKRGKGSNEQFF
TRBV7-3	NA	NA	TRBJ1-1	TGTGCCAGCAGCTCCTCGGTGAACACTGAAGCTTTCTTT	CASSSSVNTEAFF
TRBV6-1	TRBD2	NA	TRBJ2-7	TGTGCCAGCACCAGGACTAGCGGGAACGAGCAGTACTTC	CASTRTSGNEQYF
TRBV28	TRBD1	many	TRBJ2-3	TGTGCCAGCAGTTCAGCGGGACAGGGTTTAAATACGCAGTATTTT	CASSSAGQGLNTQYF
TRBV28	NA	many	TRBJ2-5	TGTGCCAGCAGTTTTTTGGGTAGACAAGAGACCCAGTACTTC	CASSFLGRQETQYF
TRBV20-1	TRBD2	many	TRBJ2-7	TGCAGTGCTAGACCACAGACTAGCGCCAGCTACGAGCAGTACTTC	CSARPQTSASYEQYF
TRBV7-9	NA	NA	TRBJ2-3	TGTGCCAGCAGCGAGCAAAGCGATACGCAGTATTTT	CASSEQSDTQYF
TRBV7-3	NA	few	TRBJ2-2	TGTGCCAGCAGCTTATCCGGAGGGTTCGGGGAGCTGTTTTTT	CASSLSGGFGELFF